This T cell receptor (beta chain) originates from a study of blood T cells in healthy people across ages. The study's findings and limits: The percentage of naive T cells correlated strongly with TCR beta diversity.

The CDR3 sequence is 14 residues long. CDR1 is SGHRS and CDR2 is YFSETQ in the germline V gene. The V end was cut by 0 bases, the J end by 6 bases, with 13 bases between. A few counts support this clonotype. The target antigen is unknown. A much more abundant neighbour one base away suggests this may be a read error. PCR was performed a second time for about 7 to 11 cycles using a sample-barcoded 5' primer and a J-beta primer mix. TCRdb called the 5' RACE reads again in MiXCR, with one record for every CDR3 protein. The sample includes approximately 960,000 distinct CDR3 sequences, just under 30% of them seen just once. Each sample gave at least 6 million isolated PBMCs. This sample also belongs to another study, concerning T cells of mothers and their children.

The sample comprised blood. The rearrangement joins TRBV5-1 to TRBJ2-7; D is possibly TRBD2 (5 bases). The receptor comes from a woman in her thirties or forties in good health. The CDR3, as DNA: TGCGCCAGCAGCTTGGCCAGAGATAGCGCCGAGCAGTACTTC. As protein: CASSLARDSAEQYF.